The rows below give T cell receptor beta chains drawn from one sample of a study of CD8 T cell repertoires and HIV-1 epitope variants. The table came from immunoSEQ multiplex PCR; TCRdb's copy has only in-frame clones and leaves some out. The sample records 3,000 to 4,500 clones, 65% to 70% being singletons. These receptors' targets are unknown. Sequencing was carried out using cultured CD8+ T cells derived from PBMCs. The receptors come from a male donor with HIV. The CDR3 runs from the conserved cysteine through the conserved F or W. The order of the fields is J gene, clone size, V gene, D gene, CDR3 DNA, CDR3 protein. D genes are given only for firm matches. Size tells how often a clone was seen (once, few, many) or the class of an expanded clone, and some rows leave it out.

TRBJ1-2	.	TRBV4-1	.	TGCGCCAGCAGCCAAGAAAGGGGGGTGGGTGGCTATGGCTACACCTTC	CASSQERGVGGYGYTF
TRBJ1-1	.	TRBV4-2	.	TGTGCCAGCAGCCCCCTCGGAGGGGACACTGAAGCTTTCTTT	CASSPLGGDTEAFF
TRBJ1-5	.	TRBV10-3	.	TGTGCCATCAGTGAGTCGGTAGGGTTTAGCAATCAGCCCCAGCATTTT	CAISESVGFSNQPQHF
TRBJ2-7	few	TRBV19	.	TGTGCCAGTAGTATAGATGCCGGCGGGACAGCGTACGAGCAGTACTTC	CASSIDAGGTAYEQYF
TRBJ2-7	.	TRBV9	TRBD2	TGTGCCAGCAGCCCTGGGACTAGCACCTACGAGCAGTACTTC	CASSPGTSTYEQYF
TRBJ2-7	.	TRBV7-9	.	TGTGCCAGCAGCTTGGACCTCTACGAGCAGTACTTC	CASSLDLYEQYF
TRBJ2-2	.	TRBV4-2	.	TGTGCCAGCAGCCAAGAGGGGGCCGGAGGGGCCGGGGAGCTGTTTTTT	CASSQEGAGGAGELFF
TRBJ2-7	.	TRBV7-9	.	TGTGCCAGCAGCCCCCCCGGGGCCTACGAGCAGTACTTC	CASSPPGAYEQYF
TRBJ2-7	.	TRBV5-1	TRBD2	TGCGCCAGCAGCCTGGGACTAGCGGGAGGGGGTGAGTACGAGCAGTACTTC	CASSLGLAGGGEYEQYF
TRBJ2-1	.	TRBV29-1	TRBD1	TGCAGCGTGATAGGACAGGGGCTTTGGGAAAAGTTCTTC	CSVIGQGLWEKFF
TRBJ1-2	.	TRBV7-9	.	TGTGCCAGCAGCTACCCAACGACGGGGACTTATGGCTACACCTTC	CASSYPTTGTYGYTF
TRBJ1-1	.	TRBV15	.	TGTGCCACCAGCAGAGACCGAGGGTGGTGGACTGAAGCTTTCTTT	CATSRDRGWWTEAFF
TRBJ2-7	few	TRBV19	.	TGTGCCAGTAGTACTAACAGCTACGAGCAGTACTTC	CASSTNSYEQYF
TRBJ1-1	few	TRBV19	.	TGTGCCAGTAGTGCGATCTCTGGCACTGAAGCTTTCTTT	CASSAISGTEAFF
TRBJ2-7	.	TRBV28	.	TGTGCCAGCAGTTTATTTATCGCGGAGCAGTACTTC	CASSLFIAEQYF
TRBJ1-3	.	TRBV4-3	.	TGCGCCAGCAGCCAAGAAGGGCTTACTGGAAACACCATATATTTT	CASSQEGLTGNTIYF
TRBJ1-2	.	TRBV28	.	TGTGCCAGCAGTTCTACTATGGACAGACTAAACTATGGCTACACCTTC	CASSSTMDRLNYGYTF
TRBJ1-2	.	TRBV7-2	TRBD1	TGTGCCAGCAGCCTAGGGGACAGCGGGAGGGGTGGCTACACCTTC	CASSLGDSGRGGYTF
TRBJ1-5	.	TRBV28	TRBD1	TGTGCCAGCAGCCCGGACAGGGAATATGATCAGCCCCAGCATTTT	CASSPDREYDQPQHF
TRBJ2-7	.	TRBV19	.	TGTGCCAGTATGGGTAGCACTCACGAGCAGTACTTC	CASMGSTHEQYF
TRBJ2-7	.	TRBV5-4	.	TGTGCCAGCAGTTCAGATGTCTCGGCCTACGAGCAGTACTTC	CASSSDVSAYEQYF
TRBJ2-2	.	TRBV2	TRBD2	TGTGCCAGTGGACTAGTGAGCACCGGGGAGCTGTTTTTT	CASGLVSTGELFF
TRBJ1-3	.	TRBV6-4	.	TGTGCCAGCAGCCGAAGAGTGACAGTCAGTAATGGAAACACCATATATTTT	CASSRRVTVSNGNTIYF
TRBJ2-7	large	TRBV7-9	.	TGTGCCAGCAGCTTACGAGCGGGCGAGCAGTACTTC	CASSLRAGEQYF
TRBJ1-1	.	TRBV2	.	TGTGCCAGCAGTGAAGGCTACTTGGACACTGAAGCTTTCTTT	CASSEGYLDTEAFF
TRBJ2-7	.	TRBV18	TRBD1	TGTGCCAGCTCACCCCAGACAGGGAAAGACGAGCAGTACTTC	CASSPQTGKDEQYF
TRBJ2-7	.	TRBV4-1	TRBD2	TGCGCCAGCAGCCAAGCGGGGGGCGAGCAGTACTTC	CASSQAGGEQYF
TRBJ1-4	.	TRBV28	TRBD1	TGTGCCAGCAGTTTAGGACAGGACCATGAAAAACTGTTTTTT	CASSLGQDHEKLFF
TRBJ1-1	.	TRBV6-6	.	TGTGCCAGCAGGGACTTGGGGCAGGGGAGGGCTGAAGCTTTCTTT	CASRDLGQGRAEAFF
TRBJ1-1	.	TRBV7-2	.	TGTGCCAGCAGCTTAGCAAGTTTTGCGTTGAACACTGAAGCTTTCTTT	CASSLASFALNTEAFF
TRBJ2-5	.	TRBV7-9	.	TGTGCCAGCAGCTCGACCCAGGGTTTAGAGACCCAGTACTTC	CASSSTQGLETQYF
TRBJ2-7	.	TRBV7-2	.	TGTGCCAGCAGCCCTGGACTATCGAGAGAGCAGTACTTC	CASSPGLSREQYF
TRBJ1-5	.	TRBV6-5	TRBD1	TGTGCCACATCAGGGGGCGTTCGCAATCAGCCCCAGCATTTT	CATSGGVRNQPQHF
TRBJ2-7	.	TRBV27	TRBD1	TGTGCCAGCAGTTCGGGACAGGGAGCCTCCTACGAGCAGTACTTC	CASSSGQGASYEQYF
TRBJ1-3	.	TRBV5-1	.	TGCGCCAGCAGCTTGGAGGGCAGCCCCTCTGGAAACACCATATATTTT	CASSLEGSPSGNTIYF
TRBJ2-7	few	TRBV7-9	TRBD1	TGTGCCAGCAGCTTCGCCGCCGAGACAGGGGCGGGGGAGCAGTACTTC	CASSFAAETGAGEQYF
TRBJ2-2	.	TRBV6-1	TRBD2	TGTGCCACCTTACAGCGGGAAGGGGGGGAGCTGTTTTTT	CATLQREGGELFF
TRBJ1-1	.	TRBV19	.	TGTGCCAGTAGTATAGTAGCTAACGGTGAAGCTTTCTTT	CASSIVANGEAFF
TRBJ2-1	.	TRBV28	.	TGTGCCAGCTCCCAGAGCTCCTACAATGAGCAGTTCTTC	CASSQSSYNEQFF
TRBJ2-7	.	TRBV6-6	TRBD1	TGTGCCAGCAGCCTGACAGGGTCATTTACCTACGAGCAGTACTTC	CASSLTGSFTYEQYF
TRBJ2-2	.	TRBV25-1	.	TGTGCCAGCAGTGAAGTGGGACTGCAGAACACCGGGGAGCTGTTTTTT	CASSEVGLQNTGELFF